This entry concerns a single T cell receptor beta chain. This record comes from a study of blood T cell repertoires in COVID-19. Study information: Sites across the United States, Italy and Spain contributed samples from acute and convalescent COVID-19.

This CDR3 spans 13 amino acids. Trimming took 5 bases from V and 6 from J, leaving 15 bases between them. CDR1 is SGHTS and CDR2 is YDEGEE in the germline V gene. The repertoire was sequenced with immunoSEQ multiplex PCR; TCRdb's copy has only in-frame clones and lacks some. The table lists more than 85,000 clones, around 74% of them singletons. The chain has TRBV5-8 and TRBJ2-7, with D perhaps TRBD1 (5 bases). Material for sequencing was peripheral blood. The receptor's source is a woman aged 60 to 75 with acute or convalescent COVID-19. The CDR3 DNA reads TGTGCCAGCAGGGCGATAGGGGCTGGCGAGCAGTACTTC. It is translated as CASRAIGAGEQYF.